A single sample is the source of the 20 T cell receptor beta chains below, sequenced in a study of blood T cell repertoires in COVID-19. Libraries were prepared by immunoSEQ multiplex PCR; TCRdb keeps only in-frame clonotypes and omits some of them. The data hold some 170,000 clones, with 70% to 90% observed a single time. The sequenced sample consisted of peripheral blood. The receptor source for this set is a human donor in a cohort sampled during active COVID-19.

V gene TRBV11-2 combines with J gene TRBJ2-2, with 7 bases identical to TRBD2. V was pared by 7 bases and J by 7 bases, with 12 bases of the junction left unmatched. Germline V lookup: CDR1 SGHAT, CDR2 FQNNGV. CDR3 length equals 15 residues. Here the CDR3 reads CASTRGDGRLGELFF. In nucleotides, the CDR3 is TGTGCCAGCACCCGGGGGGATGGACGCCTCGGGGAGCTGTTTTTT.

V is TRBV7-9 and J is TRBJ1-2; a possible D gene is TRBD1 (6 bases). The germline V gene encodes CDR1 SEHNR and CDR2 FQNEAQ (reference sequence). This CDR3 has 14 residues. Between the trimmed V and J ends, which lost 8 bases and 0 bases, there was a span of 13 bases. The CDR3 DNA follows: TGTGCCAGCCTAAGGGACACAGCTAACTATGGCTACACCTTC. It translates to CASLRDTANYGYTF.

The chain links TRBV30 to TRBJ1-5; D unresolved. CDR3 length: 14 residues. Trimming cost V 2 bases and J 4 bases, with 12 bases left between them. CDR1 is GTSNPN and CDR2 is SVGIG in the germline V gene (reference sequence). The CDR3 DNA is TGTGCCTGGAGTATTGGCGTAGCTAATCAGCCCCAGCATTTT. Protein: CAWSIGVANQPQHF.

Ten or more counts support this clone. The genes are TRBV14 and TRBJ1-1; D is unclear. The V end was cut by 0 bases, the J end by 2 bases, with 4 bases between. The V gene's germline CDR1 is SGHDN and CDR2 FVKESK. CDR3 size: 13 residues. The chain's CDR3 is CASSQELNTEAFF. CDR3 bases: TGTGCCAGCAGCCAAGAGCTAAACACTGAAGCTTTCTTT.

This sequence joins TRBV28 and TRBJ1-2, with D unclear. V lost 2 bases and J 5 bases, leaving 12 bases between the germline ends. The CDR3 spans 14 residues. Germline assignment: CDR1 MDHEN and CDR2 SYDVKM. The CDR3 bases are TGTGCCAGCAGTTTAACTGTAGGGAGGTATGGCTACACCTTC. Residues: CASSLTVGRYGYTF.

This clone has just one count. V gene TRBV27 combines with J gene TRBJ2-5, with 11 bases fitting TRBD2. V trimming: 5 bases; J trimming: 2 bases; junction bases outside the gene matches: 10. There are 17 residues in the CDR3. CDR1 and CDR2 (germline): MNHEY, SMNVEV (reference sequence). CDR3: CASSTRGSGGAQETQYF. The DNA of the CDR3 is TGTGCCAGCAGTACCCGGGGTAGCGGGGGGGCTCAAGAGACCCAGTACTTC.

CDR3 residues: CASSSDRLYNEQFF. The DNA of the CDR3 is TGTGCCAGCAGTTCGGACAGACTATACAATGAGCAGTTCTTC. The chain joins TRBV6-2 or TRBV6-3 to TRBJ2-1, with a tentative D call TRBD1 (6 bases). With 4 bases removed from V and 4 bases from J, the gap between germline ends came to 11 bases. The germline gives CDR1 MNHEY, CDR2 SVGEGT. This CDR3 has 14 amino acids.

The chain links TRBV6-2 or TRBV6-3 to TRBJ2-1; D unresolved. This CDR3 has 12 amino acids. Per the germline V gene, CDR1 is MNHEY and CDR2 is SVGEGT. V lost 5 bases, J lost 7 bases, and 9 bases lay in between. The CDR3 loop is CASSRSRNEQFF. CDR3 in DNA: TGTGCCAGCAGTCGTTCACGGAATGAGCAGTTCTTC.

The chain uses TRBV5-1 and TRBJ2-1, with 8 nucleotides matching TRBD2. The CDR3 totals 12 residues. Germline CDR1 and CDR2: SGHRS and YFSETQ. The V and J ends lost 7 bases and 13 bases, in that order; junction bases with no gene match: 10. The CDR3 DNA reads TGCGCCAGCCACCATTCAGCGGGAGAACAGTTCTTC. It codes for CASHHSAGEQFF. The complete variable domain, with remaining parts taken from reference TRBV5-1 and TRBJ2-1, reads KAGVTQTPRYLIKTRGQQVTLSCSPISGHRSVSWYQQTPGQGLQFLFEYFSETQRNKGNFPGRFSGRQFSNSRSEMNVSTLELGDSALYLCASHHSAGEQFFGPGTRLTVL.

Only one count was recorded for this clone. CDR3 protein: CASSLQGAANYGYTF. For the CDR3, the DNA is TGTGCCAGCAGTTTACAGGGTGCGGCTAACTATGGCTACACCTTC. This chain uses TRBV6-5 with TRBJ1-2; tentatively, D is TRBD1 (6 bases). The CDR3 sequence is 15 residues long. Germline CDR1 MNHEY, CDR2 SVGAGI. V gave up 4 bases and J gave up 0 bases, with 12 bases separating them.

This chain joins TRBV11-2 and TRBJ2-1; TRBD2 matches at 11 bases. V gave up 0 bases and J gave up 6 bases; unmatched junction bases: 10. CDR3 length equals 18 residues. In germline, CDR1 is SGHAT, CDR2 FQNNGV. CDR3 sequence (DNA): TGTGCCAGCAGCTTAGACCCAATGGGACTAGCGGATCCCAATGAGCAGTTCTTC. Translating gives CASSLDPMGLADPNEQFF.

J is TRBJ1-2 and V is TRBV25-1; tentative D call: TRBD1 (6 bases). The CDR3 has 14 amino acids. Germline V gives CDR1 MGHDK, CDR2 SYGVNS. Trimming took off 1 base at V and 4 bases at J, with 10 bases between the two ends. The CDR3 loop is CASSESVGGYGYTF. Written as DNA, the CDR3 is TGTGCCAGCAGTGAATCTGTAGGGGGCTATGGCTACACCTTC.

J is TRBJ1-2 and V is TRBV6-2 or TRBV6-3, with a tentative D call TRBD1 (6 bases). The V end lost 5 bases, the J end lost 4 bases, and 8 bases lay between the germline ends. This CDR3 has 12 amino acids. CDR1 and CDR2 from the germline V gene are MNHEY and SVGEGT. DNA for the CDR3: TGTGCCAGCAGTACAGGGATCTATGGCTACACCTTC. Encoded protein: CASSTGIYGYTF.

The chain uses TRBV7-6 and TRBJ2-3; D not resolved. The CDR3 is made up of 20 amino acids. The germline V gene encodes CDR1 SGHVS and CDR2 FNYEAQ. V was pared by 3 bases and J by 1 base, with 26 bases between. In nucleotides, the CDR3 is TGTGCCAGCAGCTTTACATTAATGGCAGATCTGTCCGCCCGCACAGATACGCAGTATTTT. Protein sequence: CASSFTLMADLSARTDTQYF. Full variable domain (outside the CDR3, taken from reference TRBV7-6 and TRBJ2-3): GAGVSQSPRYKVTKRGQDVALRCDPISGHVSLYWYRQALGQGPEFLTYFNYEAQQDKSGLPNDRFSAERPEGSISTLTIQRTEQRDSAMYRCASSFTLMADLSARTDTQYFGPGTRLTVL.

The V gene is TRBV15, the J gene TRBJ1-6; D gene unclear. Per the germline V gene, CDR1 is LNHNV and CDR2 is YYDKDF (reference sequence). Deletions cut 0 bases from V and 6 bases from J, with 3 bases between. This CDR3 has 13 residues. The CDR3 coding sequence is TGTGCCACCAGCAGAGATAGTAATTCACCCCTCCACTTT. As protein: CATSRDSNSPLHF.

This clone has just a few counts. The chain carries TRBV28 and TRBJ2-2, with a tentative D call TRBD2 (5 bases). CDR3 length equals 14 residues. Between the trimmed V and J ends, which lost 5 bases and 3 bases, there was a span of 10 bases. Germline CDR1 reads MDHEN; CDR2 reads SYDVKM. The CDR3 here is CASSTRVYTGELFF. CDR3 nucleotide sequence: TGTGCCAGCAGTACTAGGGTGTACACCGGGGAGCTGTTTTTT. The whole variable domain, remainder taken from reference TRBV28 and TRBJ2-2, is DVKVTQSSRYLVKRTGEKVFLECVQDMDHENMFWYRQDPGLGLRLIYFSYDVKMKEKGDIPEGYSVSREKKERFSLILESASTNQTSMYLCASSTRVYTGELFFGEGSRLTVL.

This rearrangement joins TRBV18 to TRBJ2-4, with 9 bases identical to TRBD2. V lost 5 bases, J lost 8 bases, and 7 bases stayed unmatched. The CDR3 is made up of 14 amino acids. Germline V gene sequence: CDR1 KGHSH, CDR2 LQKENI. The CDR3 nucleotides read TGTGCCAGCTCAGTAGCGGGGGCCGGGGACATTCAGTACTTC. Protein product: CASSVAGAGDIQYF.

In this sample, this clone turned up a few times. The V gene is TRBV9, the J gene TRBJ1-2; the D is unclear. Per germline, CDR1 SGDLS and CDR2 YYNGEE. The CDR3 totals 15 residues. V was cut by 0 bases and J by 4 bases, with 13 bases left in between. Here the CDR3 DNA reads TGTGCCAGCAGCGTAGACCCGAAACCGGGCTATGGCTACACCTTC. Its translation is CASSVDPKPGYGYTF.

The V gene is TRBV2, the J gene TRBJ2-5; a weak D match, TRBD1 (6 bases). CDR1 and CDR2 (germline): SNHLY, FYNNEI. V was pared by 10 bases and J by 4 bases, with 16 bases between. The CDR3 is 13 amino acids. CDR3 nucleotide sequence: TGTGCCACCCGAGGGGGAGTTGGAGAGACCCAGTACTTC. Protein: CATRGGVGETQYF.

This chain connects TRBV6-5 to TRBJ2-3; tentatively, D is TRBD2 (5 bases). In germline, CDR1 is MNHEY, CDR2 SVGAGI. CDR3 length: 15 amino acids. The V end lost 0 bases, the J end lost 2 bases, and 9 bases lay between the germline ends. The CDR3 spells CASSYSAGDTDTQYF. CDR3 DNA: TGTGCCAGCAGTTACTCGGCCGGGGACACAGATACGCAGTATTTT.